This TCR beta chain was identified during a study of shared clonotypes between healthy human individuals. Regarding the study as a whole: Unshared clonotypes carried lower generation probabilities than those common to all four donors. Only blood underwent sampling, and tissue repertoires likely differ.

Those who donated, Caucasian adults without exception, all lived in Nashville, Tennessee. Notes on this clone: Its antigen is currently unknown.

CDR3 length equals 17 residues. Trimming took off 2 bases at V and 4 bases at J, with 18 bases between the two ends. Methods used by the authors: Junction-only sequences without quality scores were provided by ImmunoSEQ, so filtering was different. This table comes from immunoSEQ multiplex PCR, and its TCRdb copy is limited to in-frame clones, with some not included. V and J calls plus clone size are reproduced from that table; the DNA served to infer D and trimming. In the table there are about 2.3 million clones, 85% to 95% of which are singletons. The chain links TRBV23-1 to TRBJ1-5, with D hard to call. TRBV23-1 is recorded as an ORF, its role being uncertain. The specimen sequenced was naive CD4+ T cells from PBMCs. Subset in this sample: CD45RA+ positively selected. The sequence came from a man younger than 35 in good health. Some clones in this sample may be carry-over from other donors' samples. The CDR3 region has the DNA TGCGCCAGCAGTCAAGTCCTAGGCAGGTTAGGGAATCAGCCCCAGCATTTT. Translating gives CASSQVLGRLGNQPQHF.